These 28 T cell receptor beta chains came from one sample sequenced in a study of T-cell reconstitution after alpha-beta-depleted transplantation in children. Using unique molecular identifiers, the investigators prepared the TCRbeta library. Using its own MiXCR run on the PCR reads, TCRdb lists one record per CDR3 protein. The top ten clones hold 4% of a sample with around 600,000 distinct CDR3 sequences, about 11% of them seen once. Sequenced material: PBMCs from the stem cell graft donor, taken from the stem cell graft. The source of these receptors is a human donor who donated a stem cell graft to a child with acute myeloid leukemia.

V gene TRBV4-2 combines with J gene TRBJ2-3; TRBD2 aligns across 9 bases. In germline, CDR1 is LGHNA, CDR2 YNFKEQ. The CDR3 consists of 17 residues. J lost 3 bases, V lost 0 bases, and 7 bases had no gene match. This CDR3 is CASSQEIGLAGTDTQYF. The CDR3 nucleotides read TGTGCCAGCAGCCAAGAAATAGGGCTAGCGGGAACAGATACGCAGTATTTT.

CDR3 sequence (DNA): TGTGCCAGCAGTGCGGGAAATCAGCCCCAGCATTTT. It translates to CASSAGNQPQHF. The chain joins TRBV28 to TRBJ1-5; no reliable D call. The CDR3 sequence is 12 residues long. The ends were cut back, 5 bases at V and 4 bases at J, with 6 bases in the middle. Germline V gene sequence: CDR1 MDHEN, CDR2 SYDVKM.

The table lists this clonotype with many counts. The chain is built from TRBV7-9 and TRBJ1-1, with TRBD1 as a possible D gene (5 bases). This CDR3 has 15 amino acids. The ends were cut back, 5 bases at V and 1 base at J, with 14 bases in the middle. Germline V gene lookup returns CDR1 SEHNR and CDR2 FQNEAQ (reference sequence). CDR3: CASSPRGVANTEAFF. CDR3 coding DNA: TGTGCCAGCAGCCCGCGGGGGGTAGCGAACACTGAAGCTTTCTTT.

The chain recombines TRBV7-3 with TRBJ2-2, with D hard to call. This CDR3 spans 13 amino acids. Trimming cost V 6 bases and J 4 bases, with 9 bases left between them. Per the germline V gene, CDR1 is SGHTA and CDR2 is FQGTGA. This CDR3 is CASSRLSTGELFF. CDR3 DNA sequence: TGTGCCAGCAGTCGGCTTTCCACCGGGGAGCTGTTTTTT.

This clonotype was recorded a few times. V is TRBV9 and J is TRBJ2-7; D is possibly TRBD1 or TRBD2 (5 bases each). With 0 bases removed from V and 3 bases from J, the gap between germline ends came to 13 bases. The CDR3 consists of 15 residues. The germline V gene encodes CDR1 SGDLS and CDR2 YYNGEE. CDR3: CASSVDGTALYEQYF. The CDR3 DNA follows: TGTGCCAGCAGCGTAGACGGGACGGCACTCTACGAGCAGTACTTC.

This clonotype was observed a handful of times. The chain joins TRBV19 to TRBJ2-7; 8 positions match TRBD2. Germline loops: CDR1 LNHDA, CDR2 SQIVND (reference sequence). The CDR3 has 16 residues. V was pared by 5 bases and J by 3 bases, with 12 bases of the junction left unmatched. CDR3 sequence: CASSRQTSGWGYEQYF. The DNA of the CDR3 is TGTGCCAGTAGTCGACAAACTAGCGGCTGGGGCTACGAGCAGTACTTC.

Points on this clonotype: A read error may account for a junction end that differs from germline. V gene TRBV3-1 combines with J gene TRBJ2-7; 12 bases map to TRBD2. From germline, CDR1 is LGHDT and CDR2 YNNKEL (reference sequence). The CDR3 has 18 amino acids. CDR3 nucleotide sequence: TGTGCCACCAGCCCAAGACTAGCGGGAGACATAAGTTCCTACGAGCAGTACTTC. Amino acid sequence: CATSPRLAGDISSYEQYF.

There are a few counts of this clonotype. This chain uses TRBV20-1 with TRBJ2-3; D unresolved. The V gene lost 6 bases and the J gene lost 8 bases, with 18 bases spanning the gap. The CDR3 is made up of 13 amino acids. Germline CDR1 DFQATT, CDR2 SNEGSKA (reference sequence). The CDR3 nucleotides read TGCAGTGCCCCGGTGCGCTCAACTACTACGCAGTATTTT. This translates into CSAPVRSTTTQYF.

The DNA of the CDR3 is TGCAGTGTCTCGGGACCTCTCCTACGTGGGCAGTACTTC. Amino acids: CSVSGPLLRGQYF. This chain links TRBV20-1 with TRBJ2-7; D might be TRBD1 or TRBD2, each matching 5 bases. Trimming removed 7 bases from V and 9 bases from J, with 22 bases in between. Germline V gene sequence: CDR1 DFQATT, CDR2 SNEGSKA (reference sequence). The CDR3 is made up of 13 amino acids.

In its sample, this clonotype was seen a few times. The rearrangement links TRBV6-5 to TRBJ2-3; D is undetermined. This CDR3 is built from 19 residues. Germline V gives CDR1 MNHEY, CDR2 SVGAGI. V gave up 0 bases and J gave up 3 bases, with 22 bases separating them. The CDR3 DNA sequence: TGTGCCAGCAGTTACTCTCGGACGGAATTGTGGCGCCCGACAGATACGCAGTATTTT. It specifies CASSYSRTELWRPTDTQYF.

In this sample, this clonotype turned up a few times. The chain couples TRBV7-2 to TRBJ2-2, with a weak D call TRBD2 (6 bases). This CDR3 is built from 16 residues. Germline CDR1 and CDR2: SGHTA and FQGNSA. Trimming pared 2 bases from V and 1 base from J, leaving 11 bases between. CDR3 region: CASSLPSARNTGELFF. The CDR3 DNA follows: TGTGCCAGCAGCTTACCTAGCGCGAGGAACACCGGGGAGCTGTTTTTT. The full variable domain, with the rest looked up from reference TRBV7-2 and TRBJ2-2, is GAGVSQSPSNKVTEKGKDVELRCDPISGHTALYWYRQSLGQGLEFLIYFQGNSAPDKSGLPSDRFSAERTGGSVSTLTIQRTQQEDSAVYLCASSLPSARNTGELFFGEGSRLTVL.

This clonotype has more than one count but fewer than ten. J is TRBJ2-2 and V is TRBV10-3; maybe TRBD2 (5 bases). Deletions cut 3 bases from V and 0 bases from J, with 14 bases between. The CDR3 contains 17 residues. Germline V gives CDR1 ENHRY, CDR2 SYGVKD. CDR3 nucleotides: TGTGCCATCAGTGATGCTACAAGGACTTCGAACACCGGGGAGCTGTTTTTT. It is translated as CAISDATRTSNTGELFF.

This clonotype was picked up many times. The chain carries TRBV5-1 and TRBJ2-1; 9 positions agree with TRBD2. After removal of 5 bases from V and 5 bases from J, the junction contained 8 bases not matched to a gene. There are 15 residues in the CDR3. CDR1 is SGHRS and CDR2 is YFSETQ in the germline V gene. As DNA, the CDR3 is TGCGCCAGCAGGCAGAACCCTAGCGGGGACAATGAGCAGTTCTTC. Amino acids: CASRQNPSGDNEQFF.

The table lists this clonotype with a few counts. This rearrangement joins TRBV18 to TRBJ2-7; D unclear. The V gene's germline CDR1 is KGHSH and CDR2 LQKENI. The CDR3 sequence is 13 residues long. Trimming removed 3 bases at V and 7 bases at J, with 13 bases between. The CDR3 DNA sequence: TGTGCCAGCTCACCGCCGTCTAGGGTAGAGCAGTACTTC. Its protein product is CASSPPSRVEQYF. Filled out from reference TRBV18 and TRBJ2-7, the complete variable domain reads NAGVMQNPRHLVRRRGQEARLRCSPMKGHSHVYWYRQLPEEGLKFMVYLQKENIIDESGMPKERFSAEFPKEGPSILRIQQVVRGDSAAYFCASSPPSRVEQYFGPGTRLTVT.

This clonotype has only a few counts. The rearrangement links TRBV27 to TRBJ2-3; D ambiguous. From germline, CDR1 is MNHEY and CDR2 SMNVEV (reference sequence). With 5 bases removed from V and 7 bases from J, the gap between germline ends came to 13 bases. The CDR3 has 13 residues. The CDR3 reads CASSTPSTYTQYF. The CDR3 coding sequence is TGTGCCAGCAGTACTCCCTCCACCTATACGCAGTATTTT.

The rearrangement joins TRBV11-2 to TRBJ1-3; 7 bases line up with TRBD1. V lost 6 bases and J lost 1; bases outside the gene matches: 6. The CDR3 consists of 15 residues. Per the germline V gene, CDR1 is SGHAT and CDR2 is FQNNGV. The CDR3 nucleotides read TGTGCCAGCAGTACAACGACAGGGTCTGGAAACACCATATATTTT. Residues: CASSTTTGSGNTIYF.

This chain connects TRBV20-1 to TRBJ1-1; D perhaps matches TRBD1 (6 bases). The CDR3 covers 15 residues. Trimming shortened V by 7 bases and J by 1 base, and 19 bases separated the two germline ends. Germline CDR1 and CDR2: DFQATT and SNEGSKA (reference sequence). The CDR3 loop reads CSVKVGIRGNTEAFF. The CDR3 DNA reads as TGCAGTGTGAAAGTGGGAATCAGGGGGAACACTGAAGCTTTCTTT.

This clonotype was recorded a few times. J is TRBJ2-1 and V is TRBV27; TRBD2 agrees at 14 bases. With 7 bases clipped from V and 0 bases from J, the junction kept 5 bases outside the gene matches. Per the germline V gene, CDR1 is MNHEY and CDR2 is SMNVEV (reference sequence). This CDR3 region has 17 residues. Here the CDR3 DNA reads TGTGCCAGCAAGACTAGCGGGAGGGTAAGCTCCTACAATGAGCAGTTCTTC. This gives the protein CASKTSGRVSSYNEQFF.

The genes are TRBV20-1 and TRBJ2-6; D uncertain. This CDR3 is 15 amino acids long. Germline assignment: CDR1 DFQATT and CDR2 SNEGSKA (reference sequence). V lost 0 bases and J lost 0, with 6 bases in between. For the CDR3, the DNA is TGCAGTGCTAGAGATATTACCTCTGGGGCCAACGTCCTGACTTTC. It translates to CSARDITSGANVLTF.

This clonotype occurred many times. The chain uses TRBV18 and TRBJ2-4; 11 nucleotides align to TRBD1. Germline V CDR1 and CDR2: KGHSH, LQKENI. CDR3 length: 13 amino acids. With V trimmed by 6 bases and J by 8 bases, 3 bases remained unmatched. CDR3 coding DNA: TGTGCCAGCTCTCAGGGACAGGGGGACATTCAGTACTTC. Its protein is CASSQGQGDIQYF. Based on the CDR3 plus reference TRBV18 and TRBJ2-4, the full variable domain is NAGVMQNPRHLVRRRGQEARLRCSPMKGHSHVYWYRQLPEEGLKFMVYLQKENIIDESGMPKERFSAEFPKEGPSILRIQQVVRGDSAAYFCASSQGQGDIQYFGAGTRLSVL.

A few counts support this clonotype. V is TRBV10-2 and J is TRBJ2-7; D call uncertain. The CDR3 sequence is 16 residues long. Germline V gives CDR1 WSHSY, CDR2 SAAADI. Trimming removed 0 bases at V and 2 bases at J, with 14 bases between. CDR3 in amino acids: CASSESSGPIPYEQYF. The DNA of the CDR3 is TGCGCCAGCAGTGAGTCCTCCGGGCCCATCCCCTACGAGCAGTACTTC.

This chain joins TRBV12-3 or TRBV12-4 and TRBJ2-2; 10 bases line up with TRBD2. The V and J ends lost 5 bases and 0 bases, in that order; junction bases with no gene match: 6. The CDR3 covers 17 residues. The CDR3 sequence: CASSLPGLAANTGELFF. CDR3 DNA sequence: TGTGCCAGCAGTCTCCCTGGACTAGCGGCGAACACCGGGGAGCTGTTTTTT.

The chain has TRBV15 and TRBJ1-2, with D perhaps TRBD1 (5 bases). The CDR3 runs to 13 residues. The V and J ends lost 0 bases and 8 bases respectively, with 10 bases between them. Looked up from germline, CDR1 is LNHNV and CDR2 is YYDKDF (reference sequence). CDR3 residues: CATSRDGAGGYTF. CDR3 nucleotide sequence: TGTGCCACCAGCAGAGACGGGGCGGGAGGCTACACCTTC.

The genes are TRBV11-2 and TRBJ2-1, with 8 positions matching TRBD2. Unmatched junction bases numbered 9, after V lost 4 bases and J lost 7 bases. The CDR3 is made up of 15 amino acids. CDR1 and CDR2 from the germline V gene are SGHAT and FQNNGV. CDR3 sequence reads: CASSSHSGRGNEQFF. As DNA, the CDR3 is TGTGCCAGCAGCTCACACAGCGGGAGAGGGAATGAGCAGTTCTTC.

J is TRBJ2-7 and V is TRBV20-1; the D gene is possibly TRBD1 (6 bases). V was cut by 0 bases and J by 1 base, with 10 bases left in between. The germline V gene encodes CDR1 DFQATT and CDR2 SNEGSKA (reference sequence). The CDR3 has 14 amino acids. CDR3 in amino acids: CSARDSRGSYEQYF. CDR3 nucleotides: TGCAGTGCTAGAGATTCGAGGGGGTCCTACGAGCAGTACTTC.

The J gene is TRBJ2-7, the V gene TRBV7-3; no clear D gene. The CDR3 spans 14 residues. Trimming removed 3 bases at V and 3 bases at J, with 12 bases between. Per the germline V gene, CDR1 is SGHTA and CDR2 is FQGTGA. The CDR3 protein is CASSFWEAYYEQYF. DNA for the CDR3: TGTGCCAGCAGCTTTTGGGAAGCATACTACGAGCAGTACTTC.

DNA for the CDR3: TGTGCCAGCAGTCGGTCCTCGGACAGTGGCAATCAGCCCCAGCATTTT. Its translation is CASSRSSDSGNQPQHF. The chain carries TRBV6-2 or TRBV6-3 and TRBJ1-5; D is possibly TRBD1 (6 bases). The V end lost 5 bases, the J end lost 2 bases, and 16 bases lay between the germline ends. This CDR3 has 16 amino acids. Germline assignment: CDR1 MNHEY and CDR2 SVGEGT.

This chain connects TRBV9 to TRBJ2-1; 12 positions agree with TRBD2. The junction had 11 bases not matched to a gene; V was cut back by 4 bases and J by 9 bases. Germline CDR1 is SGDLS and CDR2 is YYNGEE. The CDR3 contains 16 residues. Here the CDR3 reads CASSPQLAGGLGEQFF. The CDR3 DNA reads TGTGCCAGCAGCCCCCAGCTAGCGGGAGGGCTCGGTGAGCAGTTCTTC.